These 4 T cell receptor beta chains came from one sample sequenced in a study of blood T cell repertoires in COVID-19. Method: immunoSEQ multiplex PCR; TCRdb's copy keeps in-frame clones and lacks some. The sample lists 410,000 or so clones; 70% to 90% were seen once. Sample: peripheral blood. The receptors come from a woman in her 40s with COVID-19, enrolled during active disease.

This clone was seen once. The CDR3 reads CASSPPWTGINTEAFF. In DNA, the CDR3 is TGTGCCAGCAGCCCGCCGTGGACAGGGATTAACACTGAAGCTTTCTTT. The chain combines TRBV11-2 with TRBJ1-1, with 8 bases fitting TRBD1. The CDR3 runs 16 residues. Trimming cost V 5 bases and J 2 bases; bases outside gene matches: 10. Germline lookup yields CDR1 SGHAT and CDR2 FQNNGV.

The V gene is TRBV28, the J gene TRBJ2-3; TRBD1 matches at 8 bases. Germline V gene lookup returns CDR1 MDHEN and CDR2 SYDVKM. V was pared by 4 bases and J by 7 bases, with 7 bases of the junction left unmatched. The CDR3 is 14 amino acids. The CDR3 coding sequence is TGTGCCAGCAGTTACGGGACAGGTGATAATACGCAGTATTTT. This codes for CASSYGTGDNTQYF.

This clone was counted once. This rearrangement joins TRBV29-1 to TRBJ1-4; the D gene is possibly TRBD1 (5 bases). Germline CDR1 SQVTM, CDR2 ANQGSEA. V was shortened by 6 bases and J by 5 bases, with 10 bases between the two germline ends. The CDR3 covers 12 residues. The CDR3 bases are TGCAGCGTACAGGTTATAAATGAAAAACTGTTTTTT. Its protein product is CSVQVINEKLFF.

V gene TRBV12-3 or TRBV12-4 combines with J gene TRBJ1-1, with TRBD1 identical over 9 bases. The ends lost 5 bases at V and 6 bases at J; junction bases unmatched: 4. CDR3 size: 13 residues. Here the CDR3 reads CASSPTGGSEAFF. In DNA, the CDR3 is TGTGCCAGCAGTCCGACAGGGGGATCTGAAGCTTTCTTT.